Below, 20 T cell receptor beta chains from the same sample are listed, as sequenced in a study of OX40 agonist ivuxolimab in advanced cancers. The repertoire was sequenced with immunoSEQ multiplex PCR; TCRdb's copy has only in-frame clones and lacks some. The sample has tens of thousands of clones, 65% to 85% seen once. Sequencing was performed on CD4+ or CD8+ T cells sorted from blood, taken in a trial of the OX40 agonist ivuxolimab. The receptors here all came from an adult with an advanced solid tumor such as melanoma, head and neck, liver or kidney cancer.

This clone has a handful of counts. The chain joins TRBV11-2 to TRBJ1-1, with a weak D call TRBD1 (5 bases). Deletions cut 5 bases from V and 5 bases from J, with 12 bases between. CDR1 SGHAT and CDR2 FQNNGV come from the germline V gene. The CDR3 has 13 amino acids. The CDR3, as DNA: TGTGCCAGCAGCCGGGGGGAGGAGACTGAAGCTTTCTTT. The encoded protein is CASSRGEETEAFF.

The rearrangement links TRBV29-1 to TRBJ2-1; 14 positions match TRBD2. This CDR3 contains 15 residues. Germline-derived CDR1 and CDR2 are SQVTM and ANQGSEA. The junction had 5 bases not matched to a gene; V was cut back by 2 bases and J by 8 bases. Here the CDR3 reads CSVEPGTSGSDEQFF. In nucleotides, the CDR3 is TGCAGCGTTGAACCAGGGACTAGCGGGAGCGATGAGCAGTTCTTC.

This chain links TRBV29-1 with TRBJ1-2, with D possibly being TRBD1 (6 bases). V was trimmed by 5 bases and J by 4 bases, leaving 14 bases between them. Germline V gives CDR1 SQVTM, CDR2 ANQGSEA. The CDR3 is made up of 13 amino acids. The CDR3 region has the DNA TGCAGCGTTACCACAGGGTCCGGCTATGGCTACACCTTC. Its protein is CSVTTGSGYGYTF.

This sequence joins TRBV5-4 and TRBJ2-1, with 7 bases fitting TRBD1. Germline values: CDR1 SGHNT, CDR2 YYREEE (reference sequence). V lost 0 bases, J lost 1 base, and 1 base stayed unmatched. The CDR3 is 15 amino acids. The CDR3 reads CASSLDRGSYNEQFF. For the CDR3, the DNA is TGTGCCAGCAGCTTGGACAGGGGTTCCTACAATGAGCAGTTCTTC.

V is TRBV7-6 and J is TRBJ2-7; TRBD2 agrees at 8 bases. Germline V gene lookup returns CDR1 SGHVS and CDR2 FNYEAQ. J lost 7 bases, V lost 7 bases, and 15 bases had no gene match. CDR3 length: 15 residues. The CDR3 sequence: CASTPLSGNREEQYF. The CDR3 DNA reads TGTGCCAGCACCCCTCTTAGCGGGAATCGAGAAGAGCAGTACTTC.

The chain uses TRBV7-2 and TRBJ2-5; a weak D match, TRBD1 (8 bases). Germline CDR1 and CDR2: SGHTA and FQGNSA. This CDR3 contains 16 residues. Trimming took 0 bases from V and 2 from J, leaving 13 bases between them. CDR3 sequence reads: CASSLADRGGQETQYF. DNA for the CDR3: TGTGCCAGCAGCTTAGCAGACAGGGGAGGGCAAGAGACCCAGTACTTC. The whole variable domain, remainder taken from reference TRBV7-2 and TRBJ2-5, is GAGVSQSPSNKVTEKGKDVELRCDPISGHTALYWYRQSLGQGLEFLIYFQGNSAPDKSGLPSDRFSAERTGGSVSTLTIQRTQQEDSAVYLCASSLADRGGQETQYFGPGTRLLVL.

The chain couples TRBV5-6 to TRBJ1-2; 8 bases match TRBD1. The CDR3 sequence is 13 residues long. V gave up 4 bases and J gave up 5 bases; unmatched junction bases: 4. Germline V gives CDR1 SGHDT, CDR2 YYEEEE. The CDR3 DNA sequence: TGTGCCAGCAGCCCGACAGGGGCATATGGCTACACCTTC. Translating it yields CASSPTGAYGYTF. Drawing the rest from reference TRBV5-6 and TRBJ1-2, the complete variable domain is DAGVTQSPTHLIKTRGQQVTLRCSPKSGHDTVSWYQQALGQGPQFIFQYYEEEERQRGNFPDRFSGHQFPNYSSELNVNALLLGDSALYLCASSPTGAYGYTFGSGTRLTVV.

V gene TRBV14 combines with J gene TRBJ2-7; D is perhaps TRBD2 (5 bases). CDR3 size: 12 residues. CDR1 and CDR2 (germline): SGHDN, FVKESK. V was trimmed by 1 base and J by 4 bases, leaving 5 bases between them. The DNA of the CDR3 is TGTGCCAGCAGCCAAGGGAGGTACGAGCAGTACTTC. It encodes CASSQGRYEQYF.

This clone was detected a few times. The chain joins TRBV30 to TRBJ1-1; D not resolved. CDR1 is GTSNPN and CDR2 is SVGIG in the germline V gene (reference sequence). The V gene lost 0 bases and the J gene lost 1 base, with 9 bases spanning the gap. The CDR3 spans 14 residues. The CDR3 loop is CAWSVHTGNTEAFF. The CDR3 DNA sequence: TGTGCCTGGAGTGTACACACTGGGAACACTGAAGCTTTCTTT.

The V and J genes are TRBV18 and TRBJ2-3; D is undetermined. Looked up from germline, CDR1 is KGHSH and CDR2 is LQKENI. The CDR3 runs 14 residues. V shed 4 bases and J shed 4 bases, with 12 bases lying between them. This chain's CDR3 is CASSRGLEADTQYF. In DNA form, the CDR3 reads TGTGCCAGCTCACGGGGTTTAGAAGCAGATACGCAGTATTTT. Using reference TRBV18 and TRBJ2-3 for the parts outside the CDR3, the full variable domain is NAGVMQNPRHLVRRRGQEARLRCSPMKGHSHVYWYRQLPEEGLKFMVYLQKENIIDESGMPKERFSAEFPKEGPSILRIQQVVRGDSAAYFCASSRGLEADTQYFGPGTRLTVL.

The V call is TRBV7-9, the J call TRBJ2-7; 10 bases align to TRBD2. Germline CDR1 SEHNR, CDR2 FQNEAQ (reference sequence). J gave up 4 bases and V 4 bases, and 4 bases lay outside the gene matches. This CDR3 spans 14 amino acids. DNA of the CDR3: TGTGCCAGCAGCTCACGGACTAGCGGTTACGAGCAGTACTTC. It is translated as CASSSRTSGYEQYF.

This clone was recorded a few times. The chain combines TRBV4-3 with TRBJ1-1; the D is unclear. CDR1 and CDR2 (germline): LGHNA, YSLEER. This CDR3 is built from 13 residues. Trimming took 1 base from V and 4 from J, leaving 7 bases between them. In DNA, the CDR3 is TGCGCCAGCAGCCAAGCGGCCTTCACTGAAGCTTTCTTT. Amino acid sequence: CASSQAAFTEAFF.

The chain has TRBV6-1 and TRBJ2-2; TRBD1 might be the D (6 bases). Germline V lookup: CDR1 MNHNS, CDR2 SASEGT. Trimming removed 3 bases at V and 4 bases at J, with 15 bases between. The CDR3 is made up of 16 amino acids. As DNA, the CDR3 is TGTGCCAGCAGTGAGTCACCCCCAGGGGCCACCGGGGAGCTGTTTTTT. Protein sequence: CASSESPPGATGELFF.

CDR3 residues: CATSRARNPYNEQFF. The CDR3 region has the DNA TGTGCCACCAGCAGAGCCCGGAACCCCTACAATGAGCAGTTCTTC. This chain joins TRBV15 and TRBJ2-1; D ambiguous. The V and J ends lost 1 base and 2 bases respectively, with 9 bases between them. There are 15 residues in the CDR3. The germline gives CDR1 LNHNV, CDR2 YYDKDF (reference sequence).

The chain carries TRBV10-1 and TRBJ2-5; 11 positions match TRBD2. The CDR3 extends over 16 amino acids. With V trimmed by 0 bases and J by 5 bases, 5 bases remained unmatched. Germline-derived CDR1 and CDR2 are WNHNN and SYGVQD (reference sequence). The CDR3 here is CASSESGTSGRETQYF. CDR3 DNA: TGCGCCAGCAGTGAGTCCGGGACTAGCGGACGCGAGACCCAGTACTTC.

The chain links TRBV7-9 to TRBJ2-7; TRBD2 might be the D (5 bases). The ends were cut back, 1 base at V and 5 bases at J, with 12 bases in the middle. Per the germline V gene, CDR1 is SEHNR and CDR2 is FQNEAQ (reference sequence). The CDR3 has 14 residues. The CDR3 protein is CASSLVGVVNEQYF. DNA for the CDR3: TGTGCCAGCAGCTTAGTGGGAGTGGTGAACGAGCAGTACTTC.

V gene TRBV5-1 combines with J gene TRBJ2-5; D is perhaps TRBD1 (6 bases). The J call is uncertain, as TRBJ2-7 better fits the DNA end. The V gene's germline CDR1 is SGHRS and CDR2 YFSETQ. This CDR3 spans 14 amino acids. The CDR3 nucleotides are TGCGCCAGCAGCTCGGACAGTTTAACCTACGAGCAGTACTTC. Residues: CASSSDSLTYEQYF.

This clone was detected once. This chain joins TRBV7-8 and TRBJ2-1, with 14 bases fitting TRBD2. This CDR3 is built from 12 residues. Germline CDR1 reads SGHVS; CDR2 reads FQNEAQ. The V gene end was trimmed by 5 bases and the J gene end by 15 bases; junction bases not matched to a gene: 3. DNA for the CDR3: TGTGCCAGCAGCGGACTAGCGGGAGGAGGGTTCTTC. Its protein product is CASSGLAGGGFF.

This clone was seen only a few times. The chain is built from TRBV5-1 and TRBJ2-1, with 8 bases that match TRBD2. The CDR3 runs to 15 residues. Germline CDR1 reads SGHRS; CDR2 reads YFSETQ. Trimming took 3 bases from V and 9 from J; bases not matched to a gene: 11. In DNA, the CDR3 is TGCGCCAGCAGCTCGACTAGCGCGACGGCCAGTGAGCAGTTCTTC. This translates into CASSSTSATASEQFF.

The chain is built from TRBV7-2 and TRBJ2-7; D remains unclear. The CDR3 length is 12 residues. Germline CDR1 is SGHTA and CDR2 is FQGNSA. V gave up 2 bases and J gave up 5 bases, with 7 bases separating them. In DNA, the CDR3 is TGTGCCAGCAGCTTAATCCTCCACGAGCAGTACTTC. Translating gives CASSLILHEQYF.